This T cell receptor beta chain was observed in a study of persistence of HIV-infected CD4 T cells. Findings of the study overall: Degenerate expanded CDR3beta sequences were enriched among CMV- and Gag-responding cells.

About this clone itself: Its target is unknown.

The libraries were made with immunoSEQ version 4 in survey mode. Template was genomic DNA at roughly 9.6 ng/uL, with up to 1 ug used per sample. Assay used: immunoSEQ multiplex PCR; TCRdb lists only in-frame clones, some missing. The table has 30,000 to 45,000 clones, approximately 86% seen once. This nonspecific control used anti-CD3/anti-CD28 bead stimulation of CD4+ T cells. CD4+ T cells upregulating both CD40 ligand and CD69 were sorted as responding cells. Before stimulation, PBMCs underwent CD8+ T cell depletion. Germline V gives CDR1 SGHDT, CDR2 YYEEEE. There are 14 residues in the CDR3. V lost 4 bases, J lost 7 bases, and 17 bases lay in between.

This receptor was taken from an adult man with HIV who was CMV-seropositive. The chain couples TRBV5-6 to TRBJ1-2; TRBD1 might be the D (5 bases). Sample: CD4+ T cells sorted from PBMCs after roughly 17-hour stimulation, taken from a patient who received antiretroviral therapy. The CDR3 coding sequence is TGTGCCAGCAGCCCGTTCCGGGACGAGGGTGGCTACACCTTC. It yields the protein CASSPFRDEGGYTF.